These 12 T cell receptor beta chains came from one sample sequenced in a study of blood T cell repertoires in COVID-19. Sequencing used immunoSEQ multiplex PCR; TCRdb keeps in-frame clones, though not all of them. The repertoire holds around 330,000 clones, with around 85% as singletons. Material: PBMCs or T cells enriched from blood (not recorded which). Receptors originate from a woman aged 25 to 45 who had been exposed to COVID-19.

The chain employs TRBV12-3 or TRBV12-4 and TRBJ2-1; D is unclear. V was shortened by 7 bases and J by 0 bases, with 7 bases between the two germline ends. The CDR3 extends over 13 amino acids. The CDR3 sequence: CASKAVSYNEQFF. As DNA, the CDR3 is TGTGCCAGCAAGGCGGTCTCCTACAATGAGCAGTTCTTC.

The chain combines TRBV2 with TRBJ2-7, with 8 bases aligning to TRBD2. The CDR3 contains 14 residues. Looked up from germline, CDR1 is SNHLY and CDR2 is FYNNEI. Trimming cost V 2 bases and J 5 bases; bases outside gene matches: 5. The CDR3 DNA reads as TGTGCCAGCAGTGAAAGGGGACTAGGGGACGAGCAGTACTTC. This sequence encodes CASSERGLGDEQYF.

The rearrangement uses TRBV28 and TRBJ1-3; TRBD1 matches at 9 bases. CDR3 size: 14 residues. V shed 8 bases and J 4 bases; nucleotides not matched to a gene: 6. Germline CDR1 reads MDHEN; CDR2 reads SYDVKM. This CDR3 is CASQGQGTGNTIYF. In DNA, the CDR3 is TGTGCCAGCCAGGGACAGGGCACGGGAAACACCATATATTTT.

In this sample, this clone turned up once. V gene TRBV30 combines with J gene TRBJ1-4; TRBD1 aligns across 7 bases. J lost 7 bases, V lost 4 bases, and 9 bases had no gene match. The CDR3 extends over 14 amino acids. Germline loops: CDR1 GTSNPN, CDR2 SVGIG (reference sequence). CDR3 region: CAWNGRGRGEKLFF. CDR3 nucleotides: TGTGCCTGGAACGGTAGGGGGCGCGGTGAAAAACTGTTTTTT.

The chain joins TRBV27 to TRBJ1-5, with D perhaps matching TRBD1 (6 bases). The CDR3 loop spans 13 amino acids. CDR1 is MNHEY and CDR2 is SMNVEV in the germline V gene (reference sequence). Trimming stripped 8 bases from V and 5 bases from J, with 13 bases between. The CDR3 loop reads CASAGQSHQPQHF. The CDR3 DNA reads as TGTGCCAGCGCCGGACAGTCTCATCAGCCCCAGCATTTT.

The rearrangement joins TRBV3-1 (or the pseudogene TRBV3-2) to TRBJ1-2, with 8 bases fitting TRBD1. The V segment lost 2 bases and the J segment 3 bases; nucleotides outside the gene matches: 2. This CDR3 is 14 amino acids long. Looked up from germline, CDR1 is LGHDT and CDR2 is YNNKEL (reference sequence). CDR3 bases: TGTGCCAGCAGCCAAATGACAGGGGACTATGGCTACACCTTC. Its translation: CASSQMTGDYGYTF.

CDR3 DNA: TGCGCCAGCAGCCAAATTAGCGGGGGAGGCTGGAATACGCAGTATTTT. Its translation: CASSQISGGGWNTQYF. V usage is TRBV4-3 and J usage is TRBJ2-3; TRBD2 matches at 9 bases. V lost 2 bases to trimming and J lost 7 bases; unmatched junction nucleotides: 10. CDR1 LGHNA and CDR2 YSLEER come from the germline V gene. The CDR3 consists of 16 residues.

This clone has a count of ten or more. The V and J genes are TRBV6-5 and TRBJ1-5, with D perhaps TRBD1 (6 bases). Germline values: CDR1 MNHEY, CDR2 SVGAGI. The CDR3 is 15 residues long. The V gene lost 8 bases and the J gene lost 0 bases, with 14 bases spanning the gap. The CDR3 bases are TGTGCCAGCCTCAGGGGAGGGTATAGCAATCAGCCCCAGCATTTT. This encodes CASLRGGYSNQPQHF.

The chain joins TRBV28 to TRBJ2-5; 7 bases line up with TRBD1. After removal of 3 bases from V and 5 bases from J, the junction contained 12 bases not matched to a gene. Germline CDR1 and CDR2: MDHEN and SYDVKM. CDR3 size: 16 residues. In DNA, the CDR3 is TGTGCCAGCAGTTTCGGTACAGGGGCCTGGGCGGAGACCCAGTACTTC. This gives the protein CASSFGTGAWAETQYF.

With respect to this clone: The junction departs from germline at one end; a sequencing error may be responsible. The genes are TRBV28 and TRBJ2-7; tentative D call: TRBD2 (6 bases). The CDR3 is 14 amino acids. Per germline, CDR1 MDHEN and CDR2 SYDVKM. The CDR3 loop is CASTGGGGLPERYF. CDR3 in DNA: TGTGCCAGCACCGGTGGTGGGGGACTCCCCGAGCGGTACTTC.

This clone came up once. V and J are TRBV9 and TRBJ2-5; TRBD2 aligns across 14 bases. CDR1 and CDR2 (germline): SGDLS, YYNGEE. Losses at the gene ends were 4 bases for V and 4 bases for J; bases not matched to a gene: 12. This CDR3 region has 18 residues. The CDR3 region has the DNA TGTGCCAGCAGCAGTAAGGGACTAGCGGGAGCGGCCGGAGAGACCCAGTACTTC. Protein sequence: CASSSKGLAGAAGETQYF.

V and J are TRBV4-2 and TRBJ1-5, with D perhaps TRBD1 (5 bases). Germline loops: CDR1 LGHNA, CDR2 YNFKEQ. This CDR3 region has 18 residues. Trimming left V 5 bases short and J 6 bases short, with 26 bases between. The CDR3 sequence is CASSVFPGSELLSQPQHF. The CDR3 bases are TGTGCCAGCAGCGTGTTCCCAGGGTCCGAACTACTATCTCAGCCCCAGCATTTT.